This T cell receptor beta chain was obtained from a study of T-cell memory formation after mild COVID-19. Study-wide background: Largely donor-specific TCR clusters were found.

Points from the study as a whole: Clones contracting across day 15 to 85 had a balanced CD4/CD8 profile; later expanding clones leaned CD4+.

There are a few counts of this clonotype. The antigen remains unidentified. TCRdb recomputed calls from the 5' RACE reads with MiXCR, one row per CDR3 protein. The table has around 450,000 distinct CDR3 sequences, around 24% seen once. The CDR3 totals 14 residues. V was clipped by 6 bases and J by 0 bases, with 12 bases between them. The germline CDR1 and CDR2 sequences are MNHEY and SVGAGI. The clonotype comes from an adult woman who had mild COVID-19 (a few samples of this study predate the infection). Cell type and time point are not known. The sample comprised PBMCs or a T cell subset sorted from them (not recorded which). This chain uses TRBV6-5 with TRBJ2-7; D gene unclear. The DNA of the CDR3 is TGTGCCAGCAGCGGACCCTTGAGCTCCTACGAGCAGTACTTC. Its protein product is CASSGPLSSYEQYF.